The 14 T cell receptor beta chains listed next were all sequenced from one sample in a study of shared clonotypes between healthy human individuals. The repertoire was sequenced with immunoSEQ multiplex PCR; TCRdb's copy has only in-frame clones and lacks some. There are under 1,100,000 clones in the sample; approximately 78% occur only once, and around 0.6% lies in the top ten. What was sequenced was memory CD4+ T cells from PBMCs. Subset in this sample: CD45RA-negative fraction. The origin of the receptors is a man aged 18-30 years in good health. Some clones in this sample may be carry-over from other donors' samples.

The chain employs TRBV2 and TRBJ1-5, with 8 bases that match TRBD1. Unmatched junction bases numbered 9, after V lost 6 bases and J lost 2 bases. CDR3 length equals 16 residues. Germline V gene data show CDR1 as SNHLY and CDR2 as FYNNEI. CDR3 residues: CASSSLRDRRNQPQHF. The CDR3 DNA reads as TGTGCCAGCAGCTCGCTCCGGGACAGGCGCAATCAGCCCCAGCATTTT.

This clone was picked up many times. This sample includes further DNA sequences coding for the same CDR3. J is TRBJ1-1 and V is TRBV9; D remains unclear. The CDR3 contains 13 residues. Trimming left V 0 bases short and J 5 bases short, with 8 bases between. Per germline, CDR1 SGDLS and CDR2 YYNGEE. The CDR3 nucleotides read TGTGCCAGCAGCGTAGGATCGGGGACTGAAGCTTTCTTT. Amino acid sequence: CASSVGSGTEAFF.

This clone appeared a few times. The J gene is TRBJ1-2, the V gene TRBV6-1; D may be TRBD1 (5 bases). CDR3 length equals 14 residues. With 1 base removed from V and 5 bases from J, the gap between germline ends came to 11 bases. CDR1 and CDR2 (germline): MNHNS, SASEGT. For the CDR3, the DNA is TGTGCCAGCAGTGAAGGTCCTCAGGGTTATGGCTACACCTTC. This gives the protein CASSEGPQGYGYTF.

The chain has TRBV7-2 and TRBJ1-4, with D tentatively TRBD1 (5 bases). V lost 2 bases, J lost 8 bases, and 15 bases lay in between. CDR3 size: 15 residues. Germline lookup yields CDR1 SGHTA and CDR2 FQGNSA. The CDR3 DNA reads TGTGCCAGCAGCTTACAGCCAGGGCTGGCCGAAAAACTGTTTTTT. Protein: CASSLQPGLAEKLFF.

A word on this clone: This could be a read error, since a much larger clone is one nucleotide away. The chain is built from TRBV6-1 and TRBJ2-2; D might be TRBD2 (6 bases). The CDR3 loop spans 16 amino acids. The germline V gene encodes CDR1 MNHNS and CDR2 SASEGT. CDR3 sequence (DNA): TGTGCCAGCAGTGAATCGGCCCCTTCGGGCACCGGGGGGCTGTTTTTT. It is translated as CASSESAPSGTGGLFF.

The CDR3 here is CASSTEGTGEETQYF. The CDR3 DNA sequence: TGCGCCAGCAGCACGGAGGGGACAGGGGAAGAGACCCAGTACTTC. J is TRBJ2-5 and V is TRBV5-1, with 10 bases that match TRBD1. V lost 4 bases and J lost 3; bases outside the gene matches: 6. The CDR3 spans 15 residues. The V gene's germline CDR1 is SGHRS and CDR2 YFSETQ.

This clone has more than one count but fewer than ten. This sequence joins TRBV30 and TRBJ1-5; D is unclear. The CDR3 runs to 13 residues. V was pared by 1 base and J by 3 bases, with 7 bases between. Germline V gives CDR1 GTSNPN, CDR2 SVGIG (reference sequence). As DNA, the CDR3 is TGTGCCTGGAGTGAGGTGGACAATCAGCCCCAGCATTTT. Residues: CAWSEVDNQPQHF. The whole variable domain, filled in from reference TRBV30 and TRBJ1-5, reads SQTIHQWPATLVQPVGSPLSLECTVEGTSNPNLYWYRQAAGRGLQLLFYSVGIGQISSEVPQNLSASRPQDRQFILSSKKLLLSDSGFYLCAWSEVDNQPQHFGDGTRLSIL.

A few counts support this clone. The chain combines TRBV28 with TRBJ1-4; D gene unclear. The length of the CDR3 is 14 residues. The V gene's germline CDR1 is MDHEN and CDR2 SYDVKM. The germline V and J ends were trimmed by 5 bases and 0 bases, with 7 bases remaining between them. The CDR3 loop is CASSRGATNEKLFF. CDR3 DNA sequence: TGTGCCAGCAGTCGTGGGGCAACTAATGAAAAACTGTTTTTT.

This clone was seen only a few times. The V and J genes are TRBV6-1 and TRBJ1-5; 11 nucleotides align to TRBD1. The germline gives CDR1 MNHNS, CDR2 SASEGT. The trim removed 9 bases at V and 11 bases at J, leaving 6 bases unmatched. The CDR3 covers 12 residues. The CDR3 nucleotides are TGTGCCAGTCGAGGGGACAGGGGGACCCAGCATTTT. This codes for CASRGDRGTQHF.

The rearrangement links TRBV28 to TRBJ2-3, with TRBD1 as a possible D gene (5 bases). Trimming removed 4 bases at V and 1 base at J, with 12 bases between. The CDR3 is 15 amino acids. The germline CDR1 and CDR2 sequences are MDHEN and SYDVKM. This CDR3 is CASSSRGAGTDTQYF. CDR3 coding DNA: TGTGCCAGCAGTTCAAGGGGCGCGGGCACAGATACGCAGTATTTT.

The chain joins TRBV14 to TRBJ2-7, with 8 bases fitting TRBD1. CDR1 is SGHDN, CDR2 FVKESK, per germline. This CDR3 is built from 15 residues. The J segment lost 3 bases and the V segment lost 1 base, leaving 5 bases of the junction unmatched. CDR3 residues: CASSQGDRRVYEQYF. The CDR3 DNA sequence: TGTGCCAGCAGCCAAGGGGACAGGCGAGTCTACGAGCAGTACTTC.

This chain joins TRBV6-5 and TRBJ2-6; D gene uncertain. The CDR3 is made up of 13 amino acids. V was clipped by 8 bases and J by 4 bases, with 9 bases between them. CDR1 and CDR2 from the germline V gene are MNHEY and SVGAGI. This CDR3 is CASWAVGANVLTF. As DNA, the CDR3 is TGTGCCAGCTGGGCGGTAGGGGCCAACGTCCTGACTTTC.

The CDR3 reads CASSSQEGKGNEQYF. DNA of the CDR3: TGTGCCAGCAGCTCGCAGGAGGGGAAAGGCAACGAGCAGTACTTC. The genes are TRBV7-6 and TRBJ2-7, with D possibly being TRBD2 (6 bases). Germline CDR1 SGHVS, CDR2 FNYEAQ. There are 15 residues in the CDR3. Trimming took off 4 bases at V and 5 bases at J, with 18 bases between the two ends.

There are a few counts of this clone. The gene calls are TRBV10-3 and TRBJ2-1, with 11 bases lining up with TRBD2. Germline V lookup: CDR1 ENHRY, CDR2 SYGVKD. J gave up 3 bases and V 4 bases, and 8 bases lay outside the gene matches. This CDR3 is 17 amino acids long. The CDR3 DNA is TGTGCCATCAGTGCGCGCTCTAGCGGGAGGATCTACAATGAGCAGTTCTTC. This sequence encodes CAISARSSGRIYNEQFF.